This entry concerns a single T cell receptor (beta chain). Assay: immunoSEQ multiplex PCR; the TCRdb copy retains only in-frame clones and omits some. The sample lists some 93,000 clones, roughly 91% occurring once. The data stem from a study of T cell changes during pregnancy in multiple sclerosis. Germline loops: CDR1 SGHTA, CDR2 FQGNSA. This CDR3 comprises 16 residues. V was clipped by 5 bases and J by 2 bases; unmatched bases: 8. This chain links TRBV7-2 with TRBJ1-4; 7 bases line up with TRBD1. Sequencing was performed on peripheral blood, taken after pregnancy. The clonotype was recovered from a female donor in good health, enrolled as a control in a pregnancy study. CDR3 in amino acids: CASSPGGGTTNEKLFF. The CDR3, as DNA: TGTGCCAGCAGCCCGGGAGGGGGCACGACTAATGAAAAACTGTTTTTT.